This record covers a single T cell receptor (beta chain). Its antigen is undetermined. The naive CD8 fraction comprised CD45RO-negative cells positively selected for CCR7 and excluded terminally differentiated effector memory CD45RA+ cells. The sample is drawn from a study of shared clonotypes between healthy human individuals. Whole-study findings and limits: Clonotypes shared by all four sorted-subset donors had higher generation probabilities than non-shared clonotypes.

The protocol was immunoSEQ multiplex PCR, while the TCRdb copy is restricted to in-frame clones and leaves out a portion. The table includes 700,000 to 950,000 clones, 96% detected once. Trimming removed 3 bases at V and 7 bases at J, with 7 bases between. Per the germline V gene, CDR1 is MDHEN and CDR2 is SYDVKM. The length of the CDR3 is 12 residues. The TCR comes from a man aged 25-45 years in good health. The chain joins TRBV28 to TRBJ2-1, with D hard to call. Material: naive CD8+ T cells sorted from blood. DNA of the CDR3: TGTGCCAGCAGTTTGTTTAAAAATGAGCAGTTCTTC. This encodes CASSLFKNEQFF.